The 14 T cell receptor beta chains below were found in one sample sequenced in a study of identifying expanded T cells in peripheral blood. Sequenced by immunoSEQ multiplex PCR; TCRdb stores in-frame clones only, minus some. The sample has fewer than 130,000 clones, around 89% seen once. The sample was blood. The source of these receptors is a person between 18 and 75 years old in good health.

J is TRBJ1-3 and V is TRBV19; D is undetermined. CDR1 is LNHDA, CDR2 SQIVND, per germline (reference sequence). The V gene lost 3 bases and the J gene lost 0 bases, with 9 bases spanning the gap. This CDR3 comprises 15 residues. This CDR3 is CASSIEQYSGNTIYF. CDR3 in DNA: TGTGCCAGTAGTATCGAGCAGTACTCTGGAAACACCATATATTTT.

This chain connects TRBV5-1 to TRBJ2-2; D remains unclear. The V end lost 0 bases, the J end lost 3 bases, and 6 bases lay between the germline ends. Germline V gene sequence: CDR1 SGHRS, CDR2 YFSETQ. The CDR3 runs to 14 residues. The CDR3 loop reads CASSLGVHTGELFF. The DNA of the CDR3 is TGCGCCAGCAGCTTGGGAGTCCACACCGGGGAGCTGTTTTTT.

This chain joins TRBV7-2 and TRBJ2-3; no clear D. From germline, CDR1 is SGHTA and CDR2 FQGNSA. This CDR3 comprises 14 residues. The germline V and J ends were trimmed by 2 bases and 14 bases, with 20 bases remaining between them. The CDR3 sequence: CASSLLGLGTPGYF. CDR3 sequence (DNA): TGTGCCAGCAGCTTACTAGGGCTCGGAACTCCTGGGTATTTT.

The J gene is TRBJ2-1, the V gene TRBV5-8; possibly TRBD2 for D (6 bases). CDR1 SGHTS and CDR2 YDEGEE come from the germline V gene. V shed 7 bases and J shed 2 bases, with 19 bases lying between them. The CDR3 is made up of 16 amino acids. CDR3 nucleotide sequence: TGTGCCAGCTCTCAGCGAGGAGGGATTACCTACAATGAGCAGTTCTTC. Its translation is CASSQRGGITYNEQFF.

The chain combines TRBV28 with TRBJ1-1, with TRBD1 as a possible D gene (5 bases). The CDR3 extends over 15 amino acids. Germline lookup yields CDR1 MDHEN and CDR2 SYDVKM. Deletions cut 6 bases from V and 1 base from J, with 15 bases between. DNA for the CDR3: TGTGCCAGCAGGACGACAGCAACTGGGAACACTGAAGCTTTCTTT. It encodes CASRTTATGNTEAFF.

The chain is built from TRBV15 and TRBJ1-6; perhaps TRBD1 as D (5 bases). The CDR3 contains 16 residues. CDR1 is LNHNV, CDR2 YYDKDF, per germline (reference sequence). V lost 1 base, J lost 7 bases, and 14 bases lay in between. CDR3 in amino acids: CATSRVLGGRNSPLHF. The CDR3 DNA is TGTGCCACCAGCAGAGTCCTCGGGGGTCGGAATTCACCCCTCCACTTT. The whole variable domain, filled in from reference TRBV15 and TRBJ1-6, reads DAMVIQNPRYQVTQFGKPVTLSCSQTLNHNVMYWYQQKSSQAPKLLFHYYDKDFNNEADTPDNFQSRRPNTSFCFLDIRSPGLGDTAMYLCATSRVLGGRNSPLHFGNGTRLTVT.

The chain couples TRBV27 to TRBJ1-1; D perhaps matches TRBD1 (6 bases). From germline, CDR1 is MNHEY and CDR2 SMNVEV (reference sequence). V was trimmed by 6 bases and J by 11 bases, leaving 19 bases between them. The CDR3 is 13 amino acids. The CDR3 loop reads CASSTGSGAEAFF. CDR3 DNA: TGTGCCAGCAGCACAGGGTCGGGGGCCGAGGCTTTCTTT.

The CDR3 DNA follows: TGCACCAGCAGCCAAGAAAGGCAGGATGAATGCTCCTATAATTCACCCCTCCACTTT. It encodes CTSSQERQDECSYNSPLHF. The V gene is TRBV1, the J gene TRBJ1-6; whether TRBD1, the table's D call, matches the DNA was not checked. TRBV1 is tagged as a pseudogene. This CDR3 contains 19 residues.

The V and J genes are TRBV7-9 and TRBJ2-7; TRBD2 aligns across 10 bases. V was clipped by 4 bases and J by 0 bases; unmatched bases: 6. The CDR3 runs to 16 residues. Germline-derived CDR1 and CDR2 are SEHNR and FQNEAQ (reference sequence). Here the CDR3 reads CASSSTGLANSYEQYF. In nucleotides, the CDR3 is TGTGCCAGCAGCTCCACGGGACTAGCGAACTCCTACGAGCAGTACTTC.

Many counts were recorded for this clone. The same CDR3 arises from other DNA sequences in this sample as well. CDR3 in DNA: TGTGCCAGCAGCCCACGGCCGGGGCTTCTCTACGAGCAGTACTTC. Translating gives CASSPRPGLLYEQYF. The gene calls are TRBV7-8 and TRBJ2-7, with D perhaps given as TRBD1 or TRBD2 (5 bases each). The germline V gene encodes CDR1 SGHVS and CDR2 FQNEAQ. The CDR3 has 15 amino acids. The V end lost 5 bases, the J end lost 3 bases, and 17 bases lay between the germline ends.

As regards this clone: Other nucleotide sequences in the sample specify the same CDR3. The J gene is TRBJ2-7, the V gene TRBV18, with TRBD1 matching 7 bases. The V gene end was trimmed by 2 bases and the J gene end by 1 base; junction bases not matched to a gene: 5. Germline V gene sequence: CDR1 KGHSH, CDR2 LQKENI. The CDR3 runs to 15 residues. This CDR3 reads CASSPGGDSSYEQYF. The CDR3 nucleotides are TGTGCCAGCTCACCAGGTGGGGACAGTTCCTACGAGCAGTACTTC.

V usage is TRBV4-1 and J usage is TRBJ2-1, with D perhaps matching TRBD2 (5 bases). CDR3 length equals 13 residues. V lost 3 bases, J lost 9 bases, and 12 bases lay in between. From germline, CDR1 is MGHRA and CDR2 YSYEKL. This CDR3 is CASSQGSSAEQFF. The CDR3 DNA follows: TGCGCCAGCAGCCAGGGGAGTTCGGCTGAGCAGTTCTTC.

The chain couples TRBV5-5 to TRBJ2-5; D remains unclear. The germline V and J ends were trimmed by 3 bases and 0 bases, with 6 bases remaining between them. The CDR3 extends over 13 amino acids. Germline V gene data show CDR1 as SGHKS and CDR2 as YYEKEE (reference sequence). The DNA for the CDR3 is TGTGCCAGCAGCTCCCGGAACCAAGAGACCCAGTACTTC. The encoded protein is CASSSRNQETQYF.

The rearrangement links TRBV19 to TRBJ1-1; 8 positions match TRBD1. The CDR3 is made up of 16 amino acids. CDR1 is LNHDA and CDR2 is SQIVND in the germline V gene (reference sequence). J lost 11 bases, V lost 0 bases, and 14 bases had no gene match. Here the CDR3 reads CASSIDPGGRGLRAFF. CDR3 nucleotide sequence: TGTGCCAGTAGTATAGACCCCGGGGGCAGGGGGCTTCGGGCTTTCTTT.